These 4 T cell receptor beta chains came from one sample sequenced in a study of regulatory T cells in long-lasting Graves disease. Sequencing libraries for TCR beta were prepared with iRepertoire HTBI primers and Arm-PCR of CDR3 regions. TCRdb processed the multiplex PCR reads anew with MiXCR; each CDR3 protein has one entry. The sample has some 400,000 distinct CDR3 sequences; about 15% are singletons. Time point defined: newly diagnosed GD, antithyroid drugs for less than 3 months. The authors made the TCR library using RNA they extracted from PBMCs. The data were also submitted as part of a second study, on T cells in Graves' hyperthyroidism and ophthalmopathy.

Material: peripheral blood mononuclear cells (PBMCs), obtained at new diagnosis, from a patient treated with antithyroid drugs. The receptor set was obtained from a woman in her twenties or thirties with Graves disease.

Ten or more counts support this clonotype. The chain combines TRBV3-1 with TRBJ1-5; D gene ambiguous. Germline V gene data show CDR1 as LGHDT and CDR2 as YNNKEL (reference sequence). Trimming removed 3 bases from V and 4 bases from J, with 7 bases in between. This CDR3 is built from 13 residues. The CDR3, as DNA: TGTGCCAGCAGCCACGCCGGGAATCAGCCCCAGCATTTT. This codes for CASSHAGNQPQHF.

This clonotype was picked up a small number of times. V is TRBV5-1 and J is TRBJ1-3, with TRBD1 matching 9 bases. The germline CDR1 and CDR2 sequences are SGHRS and YFSETQ. J gave up 0 bases and V 5 bases, and 6 bases lay outside the gene matches. The CDR3 sequence is 16 residues long. The CDR3 loop reads CASSVGQGSSGNTIYF. DNA of the CDR3: TGCGCCAGCAGTGTTGGACAGGGGAGCTCTGGAAACACCATATATTTT.

This clonotype was counted at least ten times. The chain links TRBV27 to TRBJ2-7; 14 bases are a match to TRBD2. This CDR3 region has 15 residues. Germline values: CDR1 MNHEY, CDR2 SMNVEV (reference sequence). The junction had 2 bases not matched to a gene; V was cut back by 3 bases and J by 4 bases. CDR3 in amino acids: CASSLRLAGGYEQYF. In DNA form, the CDR3 reads TGTGCCAGCAGTTTGAGACTAGCGGGAGGGTACGAGCAGTACTTC.

The chain recombines TRBV11-2 with TRBJ1-1; D is ambiguous. The V gene lost 3 bases and the J gene lost 1 base, with 12 bases spanning the gap. CDR3 length equals 15 residues. The germline V gene has CDR1 SGHAT and CDR2 FQNNGV. CDR3 DNA: TGTGCCAGCAGCTTGACCGTCATGAAGAACACTGAAGCTTTCTTT. Translating it yields CASSLTVMKNTEAFF.